These 21 T cell receptor beta chains came from one sample sequenced in a study of cytomegalovirus exposure and HLA in healthy donors. The primer mix had 60 Vbeta and 13 Jbeta primers. The repertoire was sequenced with immunoSEQ multiplex PCR; TCRdb's copy has only in-frame clones and lacks some. The data show approximately 110,000 clones, with approximately 80% seen just once and more than 20% held by the top ten. Input material: PBMCs. Receptors originate from a man under 40 in good health and CMV-seropositive.

The chain is built from TRBV28 and TRBJ1-3; 7 bases align to TRBD1. The CDR3 is 16 amino acids. Germline V CDR1 and CDR2: MDHEN, SYDVKM. The ends lost 5 bases at V and 0 bases at J; junction bases unmatched: 7. CDR3 residues: CASSSTGESSGNTIYF. The CDR3 DNA sequence: TGTGCCAGCAGTAGTACAGGGGAAAGCTCTGGAAACACCATATATTTT.

This clone was counted a few times. The chain links TRBV28 to TRBJ2-5; 9 bases are a match to TRBD1. The tail of the sequence fits TRBJ2-7 better, so the J call may be wrong. Germline-derived CDR1 and CDR2 are MDHEN and SYDVKM. The CDR3 has 16 amino acids. The CDR3 region is CASSYGDRDYSYEQYF. The CDR3 coding sequence is TGTGCCAGCAGTTACGGGGACAGGGATTACTCCTACGAGCAGTACTTC.

The chain links TRBV6-6 to TRBJ2-1; a weak D match, TRBD2 (5 bases). The CDR3 contains 11 residues. V lost 5 bases, J lost 12 bases, and 11 bases lay in between. Per germline, CDR1 MNHNY and CDR2 SVGAGI (reference sequence). The CDR3 DNA reads TGTGCCAGCAGTACCTCCCGGGGGCAGTTCTTC. It encodes CASSTSRGQFF.

CDR3 loop: CASSTPGQGKVSGNYNEQFF. CDR3 nucleotide sequence: TGTGCCAGCAGCACTCCGGGACAGGGCAAGGTTAGCGGAAACTACAATGAGCAGTTCTTC. The chain uses TRBV21-1 and TRBJ2-1; the listed D gene, TRBD1, was not tested against the DNA. TRBV21-1 is designated a pseudogene. CDR3 length: 20 residues.

V gene TRBV30 combines with J gene TRBJ2-1; D is undetermined. The CDR3 is 12 amino acids. CDR1 is GTSNPN and CDR2 is SVGIG in the germline V gene (reference sequence). Trimming left V 0 bases short and J 8 bases short, with 8 bases between. The CDR3 DNA reads TGTGCCTGGAGTGTACGTCGGGATGAGCAGTTCTTC. Protein: CAWSVRRDEQFF.

The genes are TRBV4-1 and TRBJ2-5, with 7 bases fitting TRBD2. There are 17 residues in the CDR3. V was clipped by 4 bases and J by 2 bases; unmatched bases: 13. The germline V gene has CDR1 MGHRA and CDR2 YSYEKL. The CDR3 DNA sequence: TGCGCCAGCAGCCCCGGGGGAACGGGGGGAATACAAGAGACCCAGTACTTC. Amino acids: CASSPGGTGGIQETQYF.

This rearrangement joins TRBV2 to TRBJ1-2; D is unresolved. This CDR3 is built from 13 residues. The germline V and J ends were trimmed by 0 bases and 7 bases, with 9 bases remaining between them. Germline V gene sequence: CDR1 SNHLY, CDR2 FYNNEI. CDR3 sequence reads: CASSEALAGGYTF. The CDR3 nucleotides are TGTGCCAGCAGTGAAGCGCTTGCAGGTGGCTACACCTTC.

V and J are TRBV6-6 and TRBJ2-3; 10 bases align to TRBD2. Per germline, CDR1 MNHNY and CDR2 SVGAGI (reference sequence). There are 14 residues in the CDR3. Trimming cost V 6 bases and J 0 bases; bases outside gene matches: 0. The CDR3 protein is CASRTSGSTDTQYF. CDR3 DNA sequence: TGTGCCAGCAGGACTAGCGGGAGCACAGATACGCAGTATTTT.

The J gene is TRBJ2-5, the V gene TRBV14; 7 bases map to TRBD2. The CDR3 has 17 residues. The V segment lost 1 base and the J segment 5 bases; nucleotides outside the gene matches: 13. Germline V CDR1 and CDR2: SGHDN, FVKESK. The CDR3 spells CASSQGRLAAPRETQYF. CDR3 DNA sequence: TGTGCCAGCAGCCAAGGTCGGCTAGCGGCACCGCGGGAGACCCAGTACTTC.

The genes are TRBV29-1 and TRBJ1-4; a weak D match, TRBD1 (6 bases). The CDR3 contains 14 residues. CDR1 is SQVTM and CDR2 is ANQGSEA in the germline V gene. Between the trimmed V and J ends, which lost 1 base and 3 bases, there was a span of 9 bases. The chain's CDR3 is CSVEGGPSNEKLFF. CDR3 nucleotides: TGCAGCGTTGAAGGGGGGCCATCTAATGAAAAACTGTTTTTT.

The chain couples TRBV11-3 to TRBJ2-1; 14 bases agree with TRBD2. J lost 10 bases, V lost 0 bases, and 5 bases had no gene match. Germline V gene data show CDR1 as SGHNT and CDR2 as YENEEA. This CDR3 comprises 16 residues. The chain's CDR3 is CASSLEGLAGVGEQFF. The CDR3 bases are TGTGCCAGCAGCTTAGAGGGACTAGCGGGAGTCGGGGAGCAGTTCTTC.

CDR3 amino acids: CASSLIRSNQPQHF. DNA of the CDR3: TGTGCCAGCAGCTTGATTAGGAGTAATCAGCCCCAGCATTTT. J is TRBJ1-5 and V is TRBV5-8, with D unresolved. Trimming removed 1 base from V and 4 bases from J, with 9 bases in between. The CDR3 is made up of 14 amino acids. Germline loops: CDR1 SGHTS, CDR2 YDEGEE. The whole variable domain, remainder taken from reference TRBV5-8 and TRBJ1-5, is EAGVTQSPTHLIKTRGQQATLRCSPISGHTSVYWYQQALGLGLQFLLWYDEGEERNRGNFPPRFSGRQFPNYSSELNVNALELEDSALYLCASSLIRSNQPQHFGDGTRLSIL.

The genes are TRBV28 and TRBJ1-2; D is unresolved. Germline V gene sequence: CDR1 MDHEN, CDR2 SYDVKM. Trimming pared 5 bases from V and 3 bases from J, leaving 16 bases between. The CDR3 loop spans 15 amino acids. This CDR3 is CASSPSVLRDYGYTF. The CDR3 DNA reads TGTGCCAGCAGTCCCTCGGTTCTCCGCGACTATGGCTACACCTTC.

The gene calls are TRBV2 and TRBJ1-2; D unresolved. V shed 3 bases and J shed 4 bases, with 15 bases lying between them. Germline V lookup: CDR1 SNHLY, CDR2 FYNNEI. The CDR3 covers 15 residues. CDR3 sequence (DNA): TGTGCCAGCAGTGAGGAACCGCAGGTAACCTATGGCTACACCTTC. Amino acid sequence: CASSEEPQVTYGYTF.

This chain joins TRBV9 and TRBJ2-3; 7 positions agree with TRBD2. This CDR3 region has 15 residues. V was clipped by 3 bases and J by 4 bases; unmatched bases: 8. Germline CDR1 and CDR2: SGDLS and YYNGEE. CDR3 nucleotide sequence: TGTGCCAGCAGCGCCCGACTAGCTAAAGCAGATACGCAGTATTTT. This encodes CASSARLAKADTQYF.

The chain couples TRBV11-2 to TRBJ2-5; D not certain. The V gene lost 1 base and the J gene lost 5 bases, with 11 bases spanning the gap. Germline loops: CDR1 SGHAT, CDR2 FQNNGV. CDR3 size: 14 residues. CDR3: CASSLAGGRETQYF. The DNA of the CDR3 is TGTGCCAGCAGCTTAGCCGGTGGCAGGGAGACCCAGTACTTC.

This clone was detected only a few times. The chain employs TRBV6-5 and TRBJ2-1; 8 bases are shared with TRBD2. Germline CDR1 reads MNHEY; CDR2 reads SVGAGI. The CDR3 length is 14 residues. J was trimmed by 7 bases and V by 3 bases; bases with no gene match: 5. The CDR3 DNA is TGTGCCAGCAGTTATGTAGCGGGGACTAATGAGCAGTTCTTC. It translates to CASSYVAGTNEQFF.

The chain recombines TRBV28 with TRBJ1-3; D gene ambiguous. This CDR3 is built from 16 residues. CDR1 and CDR2 (germline): MDHEN, SYDVKM. The ends were cut back, 3 bases at V and 0 bases at J, with 12 bases in the middle. CDR3 DNA: TGTGCCAGCAGTTTGGCAGGCCTATCCTCTGGAAACACCATATATTTT. It yields the protein CASSLAGLSSGNTIYF.

This rearrangement joins TRBV10-3 to TRBJ1-2, with 8 bases aligning to TRBD1. The germline V gene has CDR1 ENHRY and CDR2 SYGVKD. V shed 7 bases and J 8 bases; nucleotides not matched to a gene: 12. CDR3 size: 14 residues. For the CDR3, the DNA is TGTGCCATCACCGAGACAGGGGAGGTTTCCGGCTACACCTTC. It is translated as CAITETGEVSGYTF.

This sequence joins TRBV4-1 and TRBJ2-5; no firm D call. This CDR3 is built from 13 residues. The germline V gene has CDR1 MGHRA and CDR2 YSYEKL. Trimming took 0 bases from V and 5 from J, leaving 7 bases between them. The CDR3 sequence: CASSQDQRETQYF. In DNA, the CDR3 is TGCGCCAGCAGCCAAGACCAGAGGGAGACCCAGTACTTC.

The rearrangement links TRBV4-1 to TRBJ1-1, with D unclear. Germline V CDR1 and CDR2: MGHRA, YSYEKL. The CDR3 contains 13 residues. V was pared by 1 base and J by 7 bases, with 10 bases between. CDR3 amino acids: CASSQVSAFEAFF. The CDR3 coding sequence is TGCGCCAGCAGCCAAGTTTCTGCGTTTGAAGCTTTCTTT.